A single sample gave rise to the 4 T cell receptor beta chains below, sequenced in a study of molecular identifiers for immune sequencing clone quantification. Via MiXCR, TCRdb re-called the PCR reads, giving one row per CDR3 protein. The sample holds under 350,000 distinct CDR3 sequences; roughly 24% are singletons and the top ten take approximately 0.74%. Sequenced material: naive CD8+ T cells from blood, with Jurkat cell RNA spiked in. Described subset: FACS-sorted CD8+CD4-CCR7+CD45RA+ naive T cells. These receptors were taken from a human donor in good health. Some libraries in this study had Jurkat cell RNA spiked in.

Comments on this clonotype: This could be a read error, since a much larger clone is one nucleotide away. The rearrangement uses TRBV7-9 and TRBJ2-7, with D possibly matching TRBD1 (5 bases). Deletions cut 5 bases from V and 2 bases from J, with 10 bases between. The CDR3 extends over 13 amino acids. Per the germline V gene, CDR1 is SEHNR and CDR2 is FQNEAQ (reference sequence). CDR3 DNA: TGTGCCAGCAGCACAGGTCCGGCCTACGAGCAGTACTTC. Translation: CASSTGPAYEQYF.

This clonotype showed up many times. The genes are TRBV28 and TRBJ1-2, with D uncertain. The CDR3 covers 13 residues. In germline, CDR1 is MDHEN, CDR2 SYDVKM. Trimming removed 3 bases from V and 4 bases from J, with 9 bases in between. CDR3 DNA: TGTGCCAGCAGTTTTGATGGTTCCTATGGCTACACCTTC. Translated, it gives CASSFDGSYGYTF.

The chain combines TRBV28 with TRBJ2-7; 10 bases are a match to TRBD1. Per germline, CDR1 MDHEN and CDR2 SYDVKM. J was trimmed by 3 bases and V by 2 bases; bases with no gene match: 4. The CDR3 extends over 15 amino acids. DNA of the CDR3: TGTGCCAGCAGTTTAAGTAGGACAGGGGGCTACGAGCAGTACTTC. Translating gives CASSLSRTGGYEQYF. Full variable domain (missing parts from reference TRBV28 and TRBJ2-7): DVKVTQSSRYLVKRTGEKVFLECVQDMDHENMFWYRQDPGLGLRLIYFSYDVKMKEKGDIPEGYSVSREKKERFSLILESASTNQTSMYLCASSLSRTGGYEQYFGPGTRLTVT.

This clonotype was observed a few times. The chain employs TRBV20-1 and TRBJ2-3; 9 nucleotides match TRBD2. The CDR3 runs to 17 residues. Germline lookup yields CDR1 DFQATT and CDR2 SNEGSKA (reference sequence). Trimming took 1 base from V and 3 from J; bases not matched to a gene: 11. The CDR3 protein is CSARVQAGGFWTDTQYF. The CDR3 DNA reads TGCAGTGCTAGAGTCCAAGCGGGGGGTTTTTGGACAGATACGCAGTATTTT.